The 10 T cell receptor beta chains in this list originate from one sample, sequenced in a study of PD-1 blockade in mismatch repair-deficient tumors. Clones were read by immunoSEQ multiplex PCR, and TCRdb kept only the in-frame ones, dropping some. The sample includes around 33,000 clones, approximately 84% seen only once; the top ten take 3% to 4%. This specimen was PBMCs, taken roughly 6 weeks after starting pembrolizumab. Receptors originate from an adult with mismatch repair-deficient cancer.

The DNA for the CDR3 is TGTGCCAGCAGCCCCGGACTAGCGGTTTCCTACAATGAGCAGTTCTTC. This translates into CASSPGLAVSYNEQFF. The chain couples TRBV9 to TRBJ2-1; 10 bases agree with TRBD2. Germline lookup yields CDR1 SGDLS and CDR2 YYNGEE. CDR3 length: 16 amino acids. V lost 4 bases to trimming and J lost 1 base; unmatched junction nucleotides: 5.

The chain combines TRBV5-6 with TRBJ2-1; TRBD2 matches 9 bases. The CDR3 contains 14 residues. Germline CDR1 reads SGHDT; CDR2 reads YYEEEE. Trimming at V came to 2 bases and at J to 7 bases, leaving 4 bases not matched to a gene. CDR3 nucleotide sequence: TGTGCCAGCAGCTTCCGGACTAGCGTGAATGAGCAGTTCTTC. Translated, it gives CASSFRTSVNEQFF. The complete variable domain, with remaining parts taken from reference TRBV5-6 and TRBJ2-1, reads DAGVTQSPTHLIKTRGQQVTLRCSPKSGHDTVSWYQQALGQGPQFIFQYYEEEERQRGNFPDRFSGHQFPNYSSELNVNALLLGDSALYLCASSFRTSVNEQFFGPGTRLTVL.

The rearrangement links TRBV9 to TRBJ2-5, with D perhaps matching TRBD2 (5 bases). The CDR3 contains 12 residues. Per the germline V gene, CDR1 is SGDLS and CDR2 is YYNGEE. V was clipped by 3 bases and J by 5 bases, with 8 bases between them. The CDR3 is CASSAGSETQYF. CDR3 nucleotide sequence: TGTGCCAGCAGCGCGGGAAGTGAGACCCAGTACTTC.

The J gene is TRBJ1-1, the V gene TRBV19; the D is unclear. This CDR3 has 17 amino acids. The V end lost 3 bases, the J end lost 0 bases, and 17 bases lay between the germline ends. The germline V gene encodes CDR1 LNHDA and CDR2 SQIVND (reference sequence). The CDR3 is CASSIEIEGRVNTEAFF. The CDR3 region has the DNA TGTGCCAGTAGTATCGAGATTGAGGGTCGCGTGAACACTGAAGCTTTCTTT.

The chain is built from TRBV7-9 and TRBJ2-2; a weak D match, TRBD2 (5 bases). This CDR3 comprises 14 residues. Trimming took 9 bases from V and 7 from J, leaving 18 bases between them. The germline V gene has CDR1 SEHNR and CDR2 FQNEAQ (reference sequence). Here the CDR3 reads CARPRSEEGGELFF. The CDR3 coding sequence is TGTGCCAGACCTCGCTCAGAAGAGGGCGGGGAGCTGTTTTTT.

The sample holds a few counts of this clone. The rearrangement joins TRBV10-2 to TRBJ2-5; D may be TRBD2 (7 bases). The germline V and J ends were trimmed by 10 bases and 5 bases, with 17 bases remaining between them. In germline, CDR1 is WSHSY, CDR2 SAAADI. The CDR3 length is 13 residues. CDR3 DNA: TGCGCCACCCAAGGGGGAGGGTTTGAGACCCAGTACTTC. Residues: CATQGGGFETQYF.

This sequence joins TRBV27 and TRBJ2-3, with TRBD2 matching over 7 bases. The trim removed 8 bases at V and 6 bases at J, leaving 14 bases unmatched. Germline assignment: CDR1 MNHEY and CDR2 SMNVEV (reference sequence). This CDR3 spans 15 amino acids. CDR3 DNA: TGTGCCAGCCACCCTCTAGCGGCCCTGGTGGATACGCAGTATTTT. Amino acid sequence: CASHPLAALVDTQYF.

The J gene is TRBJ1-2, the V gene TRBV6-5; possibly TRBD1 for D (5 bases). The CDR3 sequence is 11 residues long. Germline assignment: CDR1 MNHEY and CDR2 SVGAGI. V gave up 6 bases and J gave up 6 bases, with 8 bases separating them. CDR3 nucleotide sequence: TGTGCCAGCAGACGACAGAATGGCTACACCTTC. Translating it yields CASRRQNGYTF.

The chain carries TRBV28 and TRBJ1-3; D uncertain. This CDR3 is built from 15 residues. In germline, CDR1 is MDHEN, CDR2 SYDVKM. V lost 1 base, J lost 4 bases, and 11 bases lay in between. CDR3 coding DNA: TGTGCCAGCAGTTTATCAAACTTGATGGGAAACACCATATATTTT. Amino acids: CASSLSNLMGNTIYF.

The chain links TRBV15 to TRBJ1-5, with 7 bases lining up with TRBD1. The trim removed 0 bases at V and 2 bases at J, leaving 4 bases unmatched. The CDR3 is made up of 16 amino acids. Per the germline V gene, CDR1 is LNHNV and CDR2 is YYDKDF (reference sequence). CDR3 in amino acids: CATSRDRQGGNQPQHF. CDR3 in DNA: TGTGCCACCAGCAGAGATCGACAGGGCGGCAATCAGCCCCAGCATTTT.